The 27 T cell receptor beta chains below were found in one sample sequenced in a study of vaccination and CD4 T cells after COVID-19 (dated by TCRdb to 2021 to 2024). The antigens of these receptors remain unknown. The library was generated by PCR. Sequencing took place on an Illumina iSeq 100. DNA from cultured CD4+ T cells underwent TCR sequencing with the Oncomine TCR Beta short-read assay at the Johns Hopkins FTIC core. Using fastp at Q25 and MiXCR, TCRdb reprocessed the public reads and kept productive beta chains. Every CDR3 protein is listed once, alongside the most common genes and DNA of its rows. The sample table records about 20,000 distinct CDR3 sequences; 50% of these occur just once. Of the sample, less than 7.5% is held by the ten largest clones. The treatment or condition label, as the study defines it: approximately nine-day PBMC culture with coronavirus spike peptide pools or control peptides (ViraFEST assay).

The sequenced sample consisted of CD4+ T cells from blood, cultured in vitro. The source is a human donor who had recovered from COVID-19.

This clonotype was seen a handful of times. The gene calls are TRBV2 and TRBJ2-5; 9 bases line up with TRBD2. The germline CDR1 and CDR2 sequences are SNHLY and FYNNEI. J lost 5 bases, V lost 4 bases, and 14 bases had no gene match. The CDR3 covers 17 residues. Here the CDR3 DNA reads TGTGCCAGCAGTGGGGGGTATAGCGGGAGACGATCCGAGACCCAGTACTTC. Protein sequence: CASSGGYSGRRSETQYF.

This clonotype has more than one count but fewer than ten. The chain is built from TRBV30 and TRBJ1-1, with D perhaps TRBD1 (5 bases). Germline-derived CDR1 and CDR2 are GTSNPN and SVGIG (reference sequence). The CDR3 spans 12 residues. In DNA, the CDR3 is TGTGCTGGGGACCGTGGAAACACTGAAGCTTTCTTT. It translates to CAGDRGNTEAFF.

V and J are TRBV28 and TRBJ2-1; TRBD2 matches 8 bases. CDR1 is MDHEN and CDR2 is SYDVKM in the germline V gene. The CDR3 extends over 13 amino acids. V lost 7 bases to trimming and J lost 3 bases; unmatched junction nucleotides: 2. The chain's CDR3 is CASKTSDYNEQFF. The CDR3 coding sequence is TGTGCCAGCAAGACTAGCGACTACAATGAGCAGTTCTTC.

The sample holds one count of this clonotype. The rearrangement joins TRBV6-2 or TRBV6-3 to TRBJ1-5; TRBD1 agrees at 9 bases. V was clipped by 8 bases and J by 3 bases; unmatched bases: 14. The CDR3 has 17 amino acids. Per germline, CDR1 MNHEY and CDR2 SVGEGT. CDR3 coding DNA: TGTGCCAGCTCCAGCACTGGCGGACAGGGGACCAATCAGCCCCAGCATTTT. Amino acids: CASSSTGGQGTNQPQHF.

A few counts support this clonotype. The V call is TRBV15, the J call TRBJ1-2; the match to TRBD1 covers 9 bases. Per germline, CDR1 LNHNV and CDR2 YYDKDF (reference sequence). The length of the CDR3 is 13 residues. The V segment lost 4 bases and the J segment 8 bases; nucleotides outside the gene matches: 5. CDR3 in DNA: TGTGCCACCAGCAAGGGACAGGGAGACGGCTACACCTTC. Translating gives CATSKGQGDGYTF.

This clonotype has just one count. The V call is TRBV7-2, the J call TRBJ2-3; the D gene is possibly TRBD2 (5 bases). V was cut by 2 bases and J by 5 bases, with 11 bases left in between. The CDR3 consists of 14 residues. CDR1 SGHTA and CDR2 FQGNSA come from the germline V gene. This CDR3 reads CASSLNSGGDTQYF. The CDR3 region has the DNA TGTGCCAGCAGCTTAAACTCTGGAGGAGATACGCAGTATTTT.

The chain employs TRBV2 and TRBJ2-7; TRBD1 matches 9 bases. With V trimmed by 10 bases and J by 3 bases, 4 bases remained unmatched. Germline-derived CDR1 and CDR2 are SNHLY and FYNNEI. The CDR3 has 12 amino acids. CDR3 protein: CAMGQGRYEQYF. In DNA form, the CDR3 reads TGTGCCATGGGACAGGGCCGCTACGAGCAGTACTTC.

The V call is TRBV15, the J call TRBJ1-6; D gene unclear. V gave up 5 bases and J gave up 7 bases, with 3 bases separating them. Germline loops: CDR1 LNHNV, CDR2 YYDKDF (reference sequence). The CDR3 is made up of 11 amino acids. CDR3 DNA sequence: TGTGCCACCAGCGACAATTCACCCCTCCACTTT. Translated, it gives CATSDNSPLHF.

This rearrangement joins TRBV6-1 to TRBJ2-2; TRBD1 matches at 7 bases. This CDR3 spans 14 amino acids. Germline V gene data show CDR1 as MNHNS and CDR2 as SASEGT. After removal of 6 bases from V and 5 bases from J, the junction contained 6 bases not matched to a gene. CDR3 sequence reads: CASRRQGWTGELFF. CDR3 DNA sequence: TGTGCCAGCAGAAGACAGGGCTGGACCGGGGAGCTGTTTTTT.

The chain employs TRBV19 and TRBJ1-2; TRBD1 aligns across 7 bases. Germline lookup yields CDR1 LNHDA and CDR2 SQIVND (reference sequence). The CDR3 has 15 residues. After removal of 3 bases from V and 4 bases from J, the junction contained 8 bases not matched to a gene. The CDR3 sequence is CASSIGRGRSYGYTF. CDR3 DNA sequence: TGTGCCAGTAGTATCGGGAGGGGGCGAAGCTATGGCTACACCTTC.

V and J are TRBV12-3 or TRBV12-4 and TRBJ1-2; tentatively, D is TRBD1 (6 bases). The germline V and J ends were trimmed by 3 bases and 5 bases, with 7 bases remaining between them. This CDR3 is 12 amino acids long. In nucleotides, the CDR3 is TGTGCCAGCAGTTTGACAGGATATGGCTACACCTTC. It yields the protein CASSLTGYGYTF.

CDR3 nucleotides: TGTGCCAGCAGCTCACAGGGAGACACCGGGGAGCTGTTTTTT. This gives the protein CASSSQGDTGELFF. The chain uses TRBV7-3 and TRBJ2-2, with TRBD1 as a possible D gene (6 bases). The CDR3 length is 14 residues. V lost 4 bases, J lost 3 bases, and 9 bases lay in between. Germline CDR1 SGHTA, CDR2 FQGTGA.

This chain uses TRBV5-1 with TRBJ2-5, with D maybe TRBD1 (6 bases). Trimming removed 5 bases from V and 5 bases from J, with 19 bases in between. This CDR3 region has 15 residues. Looked up from germline, CDR1 is SGHRS and CDR2 is YFSETQ. The CDR3 DNA follows: TGCGCCAGCAGGCCCGGACAGTTTGGGGTGGAGACCCAGTACTTC. Its protein is CASRPGQFGVETQYF.

In the case of this clonotype: This may come from a read error, since a much larger clone is one base off. The chain has TRBV6-2 or TRBV6-3 and TRBJ1-5, with D unresolved. Trimming left V 8 bases short and J 4 bases short, with 9 bases between. This CDR3 has 12 residues. CDR1 and CDR2 (germline): MNHEY, SVGEGT. CDR3 sequence: CASGRPNQPQHF. CDR3 in DNA: TGTGCCAGCGGGAGACCAAATCAGCCCCAGCATTTT.

This clonotype was counted only a few times. The chain employs TRBV7-2 and TRBJ1-5; TRBD1 might be the D (5 bases). The V end lost 3 bases, the J end lost 1 base, and 10 bases lay between the germline ends. Germline V gene lookup returns CDR1 SGHTA and CDR2 FQGNSA. The CDR3 runs 15 residues. CDR3 nucleotide sequence: TGTGCCAGCAGCTTTAATGGGGACAGCAATCAGCCCCAGCATTTT. Translation: CASSFNGDSNQPQHF.

The J gene is TRBJ2-6, the V gene TRBV5-1; D call uncertain. With 4 bases removed from V and 0 bases from J, the gap between germline ends came to 8 bases. The CDR3 length is 15 residues. Germline CDR1 and CDR2: SGHRS and YFSETQ. This chain's CDR3 is CASSPFGSGANVLTF. The CDR3 bases are TGCGCCAGCAGCCCCTTCGGCTCTGGGGCCAACGTCCTGACTTTC. Looking up the rest from reference TRBV5-1 and TRBJ2-6 gives the full variable domain: KAGVTQTPRYLIKTRGQQVTLSCSPISGHRSVSWYQQTPGQGLQFLFEYFSETQRNKGNFPGRFSGRQFSNSRSEMNVSTLELGDSALYLCASSPFGSGANVLTFGAGSRLTVL.

This clonotype has more than one count but fewer than ten. The chain carries TRBV28 and TRBJ2-3, with D perhaps TRBD1 (5 bases). V lost 2 bases and J lost 2, with 11 bases in between. The CDR3 is 15 residues long. Germline assignment: CDR1 MDHEN and CDR2 SYDVKM. The CDR3: CASSLTQGSTDTQYF. The DNA for the CDR3 is TGTGCCAGCAGTTTAACGCAGGGTTCCACAGATACGCAGTATTTT.

CDR3 loop: CSARDATQGAFF. The DNA of the CDR3 is TGCAGTGCTAGAGATGCGACGCAAGGAGCTTTCTTT. The rearrangement joins TRBV20-1 to TRBJ1-1; D gene uncertain. The V end lost 0 bases, the J end lost 10 bases, and 12 bases lay between the germline ends. The CDR3 has 12 amino acids. The germline gives CDR1 DFQATT, CDR2 SNEGSKA (reference sequence).

The chain combines TRBV28 with TRBJ1-6, with 9 nucleotides matching TRBD1. From germline, CDR1 is MDHEN and CDR2 SYDVKM. With 6 bases clipped from V and 9 bases from J, the junction kept 6 bases outside the gene matches. CDR3 length: 14 residues. The CDR3: CASSTTGGLSPLHF. CDR3 bases: TGTGCCAGCAGCACCACAGGGGGCCTTTCACCCCTCCACTTT.

This clonotype is a singleton in its sample. The chain uses TRBV28 and TRBJ1-5, with unresolved D. Trimming took off 7 bases at V and 1 base at J, with 5 bases between the two ends. The CDR3 length is 12 residues. Germline-derived CDR1 and CDR2 are MDHEN and SYDVKM. The chain's CDR3 is CASNDSNQPQHF. The CDR3 DNA reads TGTGCCAGCAACGACAGCAATCAGCCCCAGCATTTT. The full variable domain, its missing parts supplied by reference TRBV28 and TRBJ1-5, is DVKVTQSSRYLVKRTGEKVFLECVQDMDHENMFWYRQDPGLGLRLIYFSYDVKMKEKGDIPEGYSVSREKKERFSLILESASTNQTSMYLCASNDSNQPQHFGDGTRLSIL.

A few counts support this clonotype. This sequence joins TRBV19 and TRBJ1-2; 7 bases line up with TRBD1. Germline assignment: CDR1 LNHDA and CDR2 SQIVND (reference sequence). V gave up 6 bases and J gave up 8 bases; unmatched junction bases: 18. The CDR3 contains 16 residues. The CDR3 bases are TGTGCCAGTAGCCGACAGGGACCAGGGCATTTGGGAGGCTACACCTTC. This codes for CASSRQGPGHLGGYTF.

This clonotype was observed a few times. The chain links TRBV30 to TRBJ1-2; D may be TRBD1 (5 bases). The V end lost 4 bases, the J end lost 0 bases, and 15 bases lay between the germline ends. The CDR3 consists of 15 residues. Germline CDR1 and CDR2: GTSNPN and SVGIG (reference sequence). The CDR3 sequence is CAWTDQGTSNYGYTF. For the CDR3, the DNA is TGTGCCTGGACTGATCAAGGGACTTCTAACTATGGCTACACCTTC.

This chain connects TRBV29-1 to TRBJ2-1, with D perhaps TRBD1 (5 bases). CDR1 is SQVTM, CDR2 ANQGSEA, per germline. This CDR3 spans 13 amino acids. The ends were cut back, 5 bases at V and 3 bases at J, with 11 bases in the middle. The CDR3 coding sequence is TGCAGCGTTCGACCAGGGTTCTACAATGAGCAGTTCTTC. Protein: CSVRPGFYNEQFF.

This clonotype was picked up a small number of times. The chain combines TRBV6-2 or TRBV6-3 with TRBJ2-3; the match to TRBD2 covers 11 bases. V shed 6 bases and J 2 bases; nucleotides not matched to a gene: 16. Germline V CDR1 and CDR2: MNHEY, SVGEGT. The CDR3 covers 19 residues. The CDR3 sequence: CASSLAYSGRATNTDTQYF. The CDR3 region has the DNA TGTGCCAGCAGCCTCGCATATAGCGGGAGGGCCACCAACACAGATACGCAGTATTTT.

This clonotype was counted between two and nine times. V and J are TRBV5-1 and TRBJ2-7; tentative D call: TRBD2 (5 bases). Germline V lookup: CDR1 SGHRS, CDR2 YFSETQ. The V and J ends lost 0 bases and 2 bases respectively, with 9 bases between them. This CDR3 has 14 residues. In DNA, the CDR3 is TGCGCCAGCAGCTTGGTTTCGGGGACCTACGAGCAGTACTTC. Encoded protein: CASSLVSGTYEQYF.

J is TRBJ1-1 and V is TRBV19; possibly TRBD1 for D (6 bases). Germline V lookup: CDR1 LNHDA, CDR2 SQIVND (reference sequence). The CDR3 totals 13 residues. The germline V and J ends were trimmed by 9 bases and 3 bases, with 14 bases remaining between them. The CDR3 loop is CASLGGLHTEAFF. The CDR3 coding sequence is TGTGCCAGCCTCGGGGGCTTACACACTGAAGCTTTCTTT.

The sample holds a few counts of this clonotype. V is TRBV12-3 or TRBV12-4 and J is TRBJ1-5, with D maybe TRBD1 (5 bases). V was cut by 6 bases and J by 9 bases, with 18 bases left in between. CDR3 length: 14 residues. The CDR3 coding sequence is TGTGCCAGCAGCTCTGGGAGTTCCGGGACGCCCCAGCATTTT. Amino acid sequence: CASSSGSSGTPQHF.